This note documents a single TCR beta chain sequence. The antigen is unknown. Sequenced with the Oncomine TCR Beta short-read assay was DNA taken from cultured CD4+ T cells. DNA came from CD4+ T cells after culture. Via MiXCR, TCRdb re-called the PCR reads, giving one row per CDR3 protein. The sample has fewer than 15,000 distinct CDR3 sequences, 50% to 60% seen once. Treatment of the sample: approximately nine-day PBMC culture with coronavirus spike peptide pools or control peptides (ViraFEST assay). US Alpha, Beta and Delta variants postdated the positive PCR dates, which ran from March to December 2020. V was cut by 5 bases and J by 8 bases, with 17 bases left in between. The CDR3 runs 15 residues. Germline V gene data show CDR1 as SGHNT and CDR2 as YYREEE (reference sequence). The data were obtained in a study of vaccination and CD4 T cells after COVID-19. Study background: Sampling post-COVID took place a median 101 days after diagnosis (range 35 to 161). Taking of post-vaccine samples occurred a median 72 days after dose two (range 14 to 241).

The sequence came from a human donor with COVID-19. This chain connects TRBV5-4 to TRBJ1-6, with D possibly being TRBD1 (6 bases). Sequencing was performed on cultured CD4+ T cells from blood, taken after SARS-CoV-2 vaccination. CDR3 loop: CASSGGEGGYSPLHF. DNA of the CDR3: TGTGCCAGCAGTGGGGGCGAGGGGGGATATTCACCCCTCCACTTT.